The 17 T cell receptor beta chains listed next were all sequenced from one sample in a study of blood T cells in healthy people across ages. The second PCR ran about 6 to 12 cycles with a sample-barcoded 5' primer and J-beta primers. TCRdb fed the 5' RACE reads into MiXCR, producing one record per CDR3 protein. The data contain some 900,000 distinct CDR3 sequences, more than 25% of them singletons. Sequences were obtained from blood. The receptors come from a woman older than 75 in good health.

This clonotype was found many times. In DNA form, the CDR3 reads TGTGCCAGCAGTTTAAGGGGGGTCTATGGCTACACCTTC. Its translation: CASSLRGVYGYTF. The V call is TRBV12-3 or TRBV12-4, the J call TRBJ1-2; possible D gene TRBD1, 6 bases. CDR3 length: 13 amino acids. V was clipped by 2 bases and J by 4 bases, with 8 bases between them.

The rearrangement links TRBV6-2 or TRBV6-3 to TRBJ2-1, with TRBD2 matching 8 bases. Per germline, CDR1 MNHEY and CDR2 SVGEGT. The V gene end was trimmed by 6 bases and the J gene end by 10 bases; junction bases not matched to a gene: 8. This CDR3 has 13 amino acids. The CDR3, as DNA: TGTGCCAGCAGGACGGGGGGGCGGGACGAGCAGTTCTTC. It is translated as CASRTGGRDEQFF.

On this clonotype: This clone may be a read error of a much larger clone one base away. The gene calls are TRBV10-3 and TRBJ2-3; D ambiguous. The germline V gene encodes CDR1 ENHRY and CDR2 SYGVKD. The V and J ends lost 5 bases and 9 bases respectively, with 21 bases between them. The CDR3 sequence is 15 residues long. CDR3 nucleotide sequence: TGTGCCATCAGTAAGGCTGCCAGCCCGGCGGAGACGCAGTATTTT. Its translation: CAISKAASPAETQYF.

This clonotype appeared many times. The chain uses TRBV28 and TRBJ1-2; the D gene is possibly TRBD1 (5 bases). Germline V gene data show CDR1 as MDHEN and CDR2 as SYDVKM. The CDR3 is made up of 14 amino acids. V lost 1 base and J 7 bases, leaving 13 bases between the germline ends. CDR3 in DNA: TGTGCCAGCAGTTTATCTGGGGGACTTGGTGGCTACACCTTC. Its translation is CASSLSGGLGGYTF.

The chain has TRBV21-1 and TRBJ2-5; the table's TRBD2 call for D was not verified on the DNA. TRBV21-1 is marked as a pseudogene. The CDR3 loop spans 15 amino acids. CDR3: CASSTRGGSKETQYF. The CDR3 region has the DNA TGTGCCAGCAGCACCCGGGGAGGGTCAAAAGAGACCCAGTACTTC.

This clonotype was counted at least ten times. The chain carries TRBV6-2 or TRBV6-3 and TRBJ1-2; D call uncertain. Trimming pared 2 bases from V and 6 bases from J, leaving 13 bases between. The CDR3 totals 14 residues. Germline assignment: CDR1 MNHEY and CDR2 SVGEGT. CDR3 sequence reads: CASSYDIVRDGYTF. For the CDR3, the DNA is TGTGCCAGCAGTTACGATATCGTAAGAGATGGCTACACCTTC.

This clonotype came up many times. The chain is built from TRBV6-5 and TRBJ2-5; D is perhaps TRBD2 (6 bases). The CDR3 contains 13 residues. Germline V gene sequence: CDR1 MNHEY, CDR2 SVGAGI. Trimming took off 6 bases at V and 5 bases at J, with 13 bases between the two ends. CDR3 DNA: TGTGCCAGCAGGCAGTTAGCGGCGGAGACCCAGTACTTC. Its protein is CASRQLAAETQYF.

This chain links TRBV3-1 with TRBJ1-2; D gene uncertain. Germline lookup yields CDR1 LGHDT and CDR2 YNNKEL (reference sequence). The CDR3 is 18 amino acids. V lost 0 bases, J lost 0 bases, and 17 bases lay in between. The DNA for the CDR3 is TGTGCCAGCAGCCAAGATGCACGCAGTGGGTACCCTAACTATGGCTACACCTTC. This gives the protein CASSQDARSGYPNYGYTF.

This clonotype has a count of ten or more. CDR3 sequence reads: CSALDYEQYF. CDR3 DNA: TGCAGTGCCCTCGACTACGAGCAGTACTTC. This chain connects TRBV20-1 to TRBJ2-7; D is unclear. Germline V gene sequence: CDR1 DFQATT, CDR2 SNEGSKA (reference sequence). This CDR3 has 10 amino acids. The ends were cut back, 6 bases at V and 3 bases at J, with 6 bases in the middle.

With regard to this clonotype: Just one base apart from a much larger clone, this may be a read error. V is TRBV6-2 or TRBV6-3 and J is TRBJ2-1; TRBD2 is a possible D gene (5 bases). The J call may be faulty, since TRBJ2-7 better matches the DNA end. This CDR3 spans 17 amino acids. CDR1 is MNHEY, CDR2 SVGEGT, per germline. CDR3 coding DNA: TGTGCCAGCAGGAAGTTACGTCGGGATCTCTCCTACAATGAGCAGTACTTC. Translated: CASRKLRRDLSYNEQYF.

The chain recombines TRBV7-9 with TRBJ2-4, with D perhaps TRBD1 (6 bases). The CDR3 is made up of 20 amino acids. Between the trimmed V and J ends, which lost 0 bases and 2 bases, there was a span of 23 bases. Germline CDR1 is SEHNR and CDR2 is FQNEAQ (reference sequence). CDR3: CASSLAKTGTGLATKNIQYF. For the CDR3, the DNA is TGTGCCAGCAGCTTAGCCAAGACAGGTACTGGGCTAGCAACCAAAAACATTCAGTACTTC.

This clonotype was counted between two and nine times. This could be a read error, since a much larger clone is one nucleotide away. This chain uses TRBV7-2 with TRBJ2-1; D is possibly TRBD1 (6 bases). Trimming left V 6 bases short and J 13 bases short, with 19 bases between. Germline assignment: CDR1 SGHTA and CDR2 FQGNSA. The CDR3 contains 13 residues. CDR3 amino acids: CASSPGQIETQFF. The CDR3 bases are TGTGCCAGCAGTCCTGGACAGATTGAGACCCAGTTCTTC.

This clonotype was seen many times. V is TRBV6-4 and J is TRBJ2-5; 10 nucleotides match TRBD1. V was clipped by 5 bases and J by 11 bases; unmatched bases: 8. This CDR3 comprises 13 residues. Germline CDR1 and CDR2: MRHNA and SNTAGT. CDR3 nucleotide sequence: TGTGCCAGCAGTACCCGACCGGGACAGGGGCAGTACTTC. This encodes CASSTRPGQGQYF.

Comments on this clonotype: A clone one base away is much larger, so this may be a read error. The rearrangement uses TRBV7-2 and TRBJ2-1, with 9 positions matching TRBD2. Judging by the DNA end, TRBJ2-7 fits better; the J call may be wrong. Germline lookup yields CDR1 SGHTA and CDR2 FQGNSA. The CDR3 sequence is 18 residues long. CDR3 region: CASSFEDSGGHSYNEQYF. The CDR3 nucleotides read TGTGCCAGCAGCTTCGAGGATAGCGGGGGCCACTCCTACAATGAGCAGTACTTC.

This clonotype was recorded many times. This chain links TRBV12-3 or TRBV12-4 with TRBJ2-1; 8 nucleotides agree with TRBD2. This CDR3 spans 15 amino acids. Germline trimming cut 7 bases from V and 6 bases from J; bases unmatched to any gene: 11. The CDR3 sequence is CASTYSGVRGNEQFF. The CDR3 DNA is TGTGCCAGCACCTATAGCGGGGTGCGCGGCAATGAGCAGTTCTTC.

The chain carries TRBV5-1 and TRBJ1-1; D may be TRBD1 (5 bases). The CDR3 totals 16 residues. Germline CDR1 and CDR2: SGHRS and YFSETQ. Trimming removed 0 bases at V and 11 bases at J, with 23 bases between. Here the CDR3 DNA reads TGCGCCAGCAGCTTGGGGGATCTTGGCCGGGTGACAGTTGCTTTCTTT. Amino acid sequence: CASSLGDLGRVTVAFF.

Turning to this clonotype: With a much larger clone just one base away, this may be a read error. This chain links TRBV20-1 with TRBJ2-6; TRBD2 is a possible D gene (6 bases). The CDR3 totals 14 residues. Germline CDR1 reads DFQATT; CDR2 reads SNEGSKA (reference sequence). CDR3 nucleotides: TGCAGTGCTGGAGGGAGCTCTGGGGCCAACGTCCGGACTTTC. Translated, it gives CSAGGSSGANVRTF.